This T cell receptor beta chain was recorded in a study of OX40 agonist ivuxolimab in advanced cancers. The overall study: Partial responses were achieved by three patients, of whom one had hepatocellular carcinoma and two had cutaneous melanoma.

This table comes from immunoSEQ multiplex PCR, and its TCRdb copy is limited to in-frame clones, with some not included. This sample yields 60,000 to 80,000 clones, of which about 91% are seen a single time; about an eighth belongs to the top ten. Note on this clone: The antigen is undetermined.

V gave up 4 bases and J gave up 4 bases; unmatched junction bases: 5. The CDR3 is 14 residues long. CDR1 MNHNY and CDR2 SVGAGI come from the germline V gene (reference sequence). Whole-study results and caveats: The work left the antigen specificity of expanded peripheral T cells undetermined. Some nonresponders also had low normalized T-cell clonal expansion.

The J gene is TRBJ2-5, the V gene TRBV6-6; TRBD2 agrees at 8 bases. This TCR derives from an adult with an advanced solid tumor such as melanoma, head and neck, liver or kidney cancer. The sample consisted of CD4+ or CD8+ T cells sorted from blood, taken in a trial of the OX40 agonist ivuxolimab. CDR3 DNA: TGTGCCAGCAGTTCAGTCGGACTAGCAGAGACCCAGTACTTC. This encodes CASSSVGLAETQYF.